These T cell receptor beta chains were read from a single sample in a study of patients and donors after allogeneic stem cell transplantation. TCRdb ran MiXCR on the RT-PCR reads and lists one entry per CDR3 protein. This table has a few thousand distinct CDR3 sequences, approximately 24% appearing once. Sequencing was performed on blood, either unsorted or a sorted T cell fraction (not recorded which). These receptors were collected from a human donor who was either an allogeneic HSCT recipient or a stem cell or donor lymphocyte infusion donor (not recorded which). It is not recorded whose cells these are; they may come from a transplant donor. The CDR3 runs from the conserved cysteine through the conserved F or W. The D gene is left open where the match is weak. Clone size appears in some rows only: once, few, many, or a class for an expanded clone.

abundance: .; j_gene: TRBJ2-1; d_gene: TRBD1; v_gene: TRBV3-1; CDR3nt: TGTGCCAGCAGACTCGGGACAGCCATCAATGAGCAGTTCTTC; CDR3aa: CASRLGTAINEQFF
abundance: large; j_gene: TRBJ2-1; d_gene: TRBD2; v_gene: TRBV7-2; CDR3nt: TGTGCCAGCAGCTTAGGACTAGCGGGAGGGAATGAGCAGTTCTTC; CDR3aa: CASSLGLAGGNEQFF
abundance: .; j_gene: TRBJ2-1; d_gene: TRBD2; v_gene: TRBV4-1; CDR3nt: TGCGCCAGCAGCCCGCGGACTAGCGGGGGGGGGAACAATGAGCAGTTCTTC; CDR3aa: CASSPRTSGGGNNEQFF
abundance: .; j_gene: TRBJ2-1; d_gene: TRBD1; v_gene: TRBV7-6; CDR3nt: TGTGCCAGCAGCAGAGGACACCCGGGACAGGTATACAATGAGCAGTTCTTC; CDR3aa: CASSRGHPGQVYNEQFF
abundance: medium-sized; j_gene: TRBJ2-2; d_gene: TRBD1; v_gene: TRBV2; CDR3nt: TGTGCCAGCAGCCCCGGGACAGGGGGTTTCACCGGGGAGCTGTTTTTT; CDR3aa: CASSPGTGGFTGELFF
abundance: .; j_gene: TRBJ2-3; d_gene: .; v_gene: TRBV29-1; CDR3nt: TGCAGCGGGAGCACAGGGTTAGGGACAGATACGCAGTATTTT; CDR3aa: CSGSTGLGTDTQYF
abundance: few; j_gene: TRBJ2-1; d_gene: .; v_gene: TRBV20-1; CDR3nt: TGCAGTGCTACTAGCGACAACTACAATGAGCAGTTCTTC; CDR3aa: CSATSDNYNEQFF
abundance: .; j_gene: TRBJ1-2; d_gene: .; v_gene: TRBV7-2; CDR3nt: TGTGCCAGCAGCTTAATGGGGGAGTCCCAAAATTATGGCTACACCTTC; CDR3aa: CASSLMGESQNYGYTF
abundance: few; j_gene: TRBJ2-4; d_gene: TRBD1; v_gene: TRBV29-1; CDR3nt: TGCAGCGTTGACTCCGGACAGGGGACCAAAAACATTCAGTACTTC; CDR3aa: CSVDSGQGTKNIQYF
abundance: .; j_gene: TRBJ2-3; d_gene: TRBD2; v_gene: TRBV4-2; CDR3nt: TGTGCCAGCAGTCCGACCGGGGGGGGCAGCGATACGCAGTATTTT; CDR3aa: CASSPTGGGSDTQYF
abundance: .; j_gene: TRBJ2-1; d_gene: TRBD1; v_gene: TRBV24-1; CDR3nt: TGTGCCACCAGTACGGACAGGGGATACAATGAGCAGTTCTTC; CDR3aa: CATSTDRGYNEQFF
abundance: .; j_gene: TRBJ2-3; d_gene: .; v_gene: TRBV7-6; CDR3nt: TGTGCCAGCAGCGGGTCTGGGGATACGCAGTATTTT; CDR3aa: CASSGSGDTQYF
abundance: few; j_gene: TRBJ2-2; d_gene: .; v_gene: TRBV10-1; CDR3nt: TGCGCCAGCAGTGAGTCCCAGGGGAAGCTGTTTTTT; CDR3aa: CASSESQGKLFF
abundance: medium-sized; j_gene: TRBJ2-1; d_gene: .; v_gene: TRBV10-3; CDR3nt: TGTGCCATCAGTGTGGGGAAGGGGGATGAGCAGTTCTTC; CDR3aa: CAISVGKGDEQFF
abundance: .; j_gene: TRBJ2-1; d_gene: .; v_gene: TRBV7-2; CDR3nt: TGTGCCAGCAGCTCGTACACTGAGCAGTTCTTC; CDR3aa: CASSSYTEQFF
abundance: .; j_gene: TRBJ1-2; d_gene: .; v_gene: TRBV6-2/TRBV6-3; CDR3nt: TGTGCCAGCGCAGGAACAGTCGACTATGGCTACACCTTC; CDR3aa: CASAGTVDYGYTF
abundance: .; j_gene: TRBJ2-3; d_gene: .; v_gene: TRBV5-6; CDR3nt: TGTGCCAGCAGCGGACGACCCACAGATACGCAGTATTTT; CDR3aa: CASSGRPTDTQYF
abundance: .; j_gene: TRBJ1-6; d_gene: .; v_gene: TRBV12-3/TRBV12-4; CDR3nt: TGTGCCAGCAGTTCCCACGTGGATTCACCCCTCCACTTT; CDR3aa: CASSSHVDSPLHF
abundance: .; j_gene: TRBJ1-2; d_gene: TRBD1; v_gene: TRBV5-1; CDR3nt: TGCGCCAGCAGCTTGGAGTCCGGGACAGGCCGATGGGGCTACACCTTC; CDR3aa: CASSLESGTGRWGYTF
abundance: .; j_gene: TRBJ2-3; d_gene: TRBD1; v_gene: TRBV10-3; CDR3nt: TGTGCCATCAGCAAGGAGACAGGGACAGGAGGAGATACGCAGTATTTT; CDR3aa: CAISKETGTGGDTQYF
abundance: .; j_gene: TRBJ2-5; d_gene: TRBD2; v_gene: TRBV12-3/TRBV12-4; CDR3nt: TGTGCCAGCAGTTTATCTAGCGGACAAGAGACCCAGTACTTC; CDR3aa: CASSLSSGQETQYF
abundance: .; j_gene: TRBJ2-1; d_gene: TRBD2; v_gene: TRBV18; CDR3nt: TGTGCCAGCTCACCTAGCGGGAGTATTTTCAATGAGCAGTTCTTC; CDR3aa: CASSPSGSIFNEQFF
abundance: few; j_gene: TRBJ2-1; d_gene: TRBD2; v_gene: TRBV6-5; CDR3nt: TGTGCCAGCAGTTTAATGAGCGGGAGTGAGCAGTTCTTC; CDR3aa: CASSLMSGSEQFF
abundance: few; j_gene: TRBJ2-3; d_gene: .; v_gene: TRBV6-6; CDR3nt: TGTGCCAGCAGCTCACAGGGTCCTAGCACAGATACGCAGTATTTT; CDR3aa: CASSSQGPSTDTQYF
abundance: few; j_gene: TRBJ2-1; d_gene: TRBD1; v_gene: TRBV3-1; CDR3nt: TGTGCCAGCAGCCAAGGGACAGGTCCCTACAATGAGCAGTTCTTC; CDR3aa: CASSQGTGPYNEQFF
abundance: few; j_gene: TRBJ1-1; d_gene: .; v_gene: TRBV5-4; CDR3nt: TGTGCCAGCAGTGAAGACAGGCTGAACACTGAAGCTTTCTTT; CDR3aa: CASSEDRLNTEAFF
abundance: .; j_gene: TRBJ1-2; d_gene: .; v_gene: TRBV15; CDR3nt: TGTGCCACCAGCAGAGCCGGGCTAAACTATGGCTACACCTTC; CDR3aa: CATSRAGLNYGYTF
abundance: large; j_gene: TRBJ1-3; d_gene: TRBD1; v_gene: TRBV7-8; CDR3nt: TGTGCCAGCAGCCCTCGGACAGGGCGCTCTGGAAACACCATATATTTT; CDR3aa: CASSPRTGRSGNTIYF
abundance: few; j_gene: TRBJ1-1; d_gene: TRBD1; v_gene: TRBV7-2; CDR3nt: TGTGCCAGCAACTCCGACAGGGCGAAAGCTGAAGCTTTCTTT; CDR3aa: CASNSDRAKAEAFF
abundance: few; j_gene: TRBJ2-7; d_gene: TRBD1; v_gene: TRBV10-3; CDR3nt: TGTGCCATTACGACAGGGACCACCGGCGAGCAGTACTTC; CDR3aa: CAITTGTTGEQYF
abundance: .; j_gene: TRBJ2-1; d_gene: .; v_gene: TRBV7-2; CDR3nt: TGTGCCAGCAGCTTGCTAAAGGGAGAGGGACCTCAGTTCTTC; CDR3aa: CASSLLKGEGPQFF
abundance: .; j_gene: TRBJ2-1; d_gene: TRBD1; v_gene: TRBV20-1; CDR3nt: TGCAGTGCTGGCCAACAGGGGGCTTACTACAATGAGCAGTTCTTC; CDR3aa: CSAGQQGAYYNEQFF
abundance: .; j_gene: TRBJ2-5; d_gene: TRBD2; v_gene: TRBV5-4; CDR3nt: TGTGCCAGCACCTCATCTGAACTAGCGGGCGCCTCGAAGACCCAGTACTTC; CDR3aa: CASTSSELAGASKTQYF
abundance: few; j_gene: TRBJ2-5; d_gene: .; v_gene: TRBV20-1; CDR3nt: TGCAGTGCTAGAGATCGCGCTAACCAAGAGACCCAGTACTTC; CDR3aa: CSARDRANQETQYF
abundance: few; j_gene: TRBJ1-5; d_gene: .; v_gene: TRBV16; CDR3nt: TGTGCCACCCGGCGGGATAACAATCAGCCCCAGCATTTT; CDR3aa: CATRRDNNQPQHF
abundance: .; j_gene: TRBJ1-1; d_gene: .; v_gene: TRBV18; CDR3nt: TGTGCCTGCTCACCACTTAAGGCGGCTGAAGCTTTCTTT; CDR3aa: CACSPLKAAEAFF
abundance: medium-sized; j_gene: TRBJ1-2; d_gene: TRBD1; v_gene: TRBV11-3; CDR3nt: TGTGCCAGCAGCTTAAGGTCTGGGGACAGGGCAGGAGGCTACACCTTC; CDR3aa: CASSLRSGDRAGGYTF
abundance: .; j_gene: TRBJ2-1; d_gene: .; v_gene: TRBV12-3/TRBV12-4; CDR3nt: TGTGCCAGCACCACCCCATCGGCGGGCAATGAGCAGTTCTTC; CDR3aa: CASTTPSAGNEQFF
abundance: few; j_gene: TRBJ1-5; d_gene: .; v_gene: TRBV19; CDR3nt: TGTGCCAGTAGTATATCCCTGGGGCAGCCCCAGCATTTT; CDR3aa: CASSISLGQPQHF
abundance: .; j_gene: TRBJ1-1; d_gene: .; v_gene: TRBV5-1; CDR3nt: TGCGCCAGCAGCTTACCCACAGGGAACACTGAAGCTTTCTTT; CDR3aa: CASSLPTGNTEAFF
abundance: .; j_gene: TRBJ1-4; d_gene: TRBD1; v_gene: TRBV18; CDR3nt: TGTGCCAGCTCACCACGGGGACAGGCTAATGAAAAACTGTTTTTT; CDR3aa: CASSPRGQANEKLFF
abundance: .; j_gene: TRBJ2-1; d_gene: .; v_gene: TRBV11-1; CDR3nt: TGTGCCAGCACCGTCGGTGGTGGCTACAATGAGCAGTTCTTC; CDR3aa: CASTVGGGYNEQFF
abundance: .; j_gene: TRBJ2-6; d_gene: .; v_gene: TRBV7-2; CDR3nt: TGTGCCAGCAGCTCCAGCGGTTTGGGGACCGGGGCCAACGTCCTGACTTTC; CDR3aa: CASSSSGLGTGANVLTF
abundance: .; j_gene: TRBJ2-5; d_gene: .; v_gene: TRBV11-2; CDR3nt: TGTGCCAGCAGCCAGCAGAGGGGTCAAGAGACCCAGTACTTC; CDR3aa: CASSQQRGQETQYF
abundance: medium-sized; j_gene: TRBJ1-2; d_gene: .; v_gene: TRBV7-2; CDR3nt: TGTGCCAGCAGCCGGGACGGTGGCTATGGCTACACCTTC; CDR3aa: CASSRDGGYGYTF